This T cell receptor (beta chain) was observed in a study of T-cell reconstitution after alpha-beta-depleted transplantation in children. Study-level results: Surviving recipient cells, namely T cells and thymic progenitors, were the source of high day-60 TCRbeta diversity in some patients. Among T cells one year after transplant, newly produced cells accounted for most counts and diversity. Several hundred graft clones that had expanded were reportedly the source of alpha-beta T cells about two months after transplant.

TCRbeta library preparation incorporated unique molecular identifiers. In TCRdb, the PCR reads were re-called with MiXCR into one record per CDR3 protein. The sample has about 830,000 distinct CDR3 sequences, approximately 15% seen once; the top ten hold around 5%. Looked up from germline, CDR1 is SQVTM and CDR2 is ANQGSEA. The CDR3 totals 11 residues. V lost 5 bases and J lost 5, with 6 bases in between. This clonotype was observed at least ten times. Antigen specificity is unknown. Sequences were derived from PBMCs, mostly from graft donor cells, sampled 360 days after TCRalphabeta/CD19-depleted stem cell transplant. The V and J genes are TRBV29-1 and TRBJ2-2, with D maybe TRBD2 (5 bases). The receptor comes from a male patient aged 10 to 17 who had a stem cell transplant for acute lymphoblastic leukemia, so the T cells may come from the graft donor. CDR3 sequence reads: CSVRRTGELFF. CDR3 DNA: TGCAGCGTTCGGAGGACCGGGGAGCTGTTTTTT.